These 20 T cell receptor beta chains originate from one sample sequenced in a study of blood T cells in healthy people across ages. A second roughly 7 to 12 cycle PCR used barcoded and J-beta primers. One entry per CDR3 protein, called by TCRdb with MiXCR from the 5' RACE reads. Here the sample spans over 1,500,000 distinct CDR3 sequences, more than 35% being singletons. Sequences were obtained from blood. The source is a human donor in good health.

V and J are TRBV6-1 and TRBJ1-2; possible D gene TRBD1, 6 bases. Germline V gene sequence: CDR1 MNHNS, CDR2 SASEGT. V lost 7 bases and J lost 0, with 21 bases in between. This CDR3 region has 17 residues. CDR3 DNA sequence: TGTGCCAGCACCGAAAAAGAATCAGGGGCCCCTAACTATGGCTACACCTTC. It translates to CASTEKESGAPNYGYTF.

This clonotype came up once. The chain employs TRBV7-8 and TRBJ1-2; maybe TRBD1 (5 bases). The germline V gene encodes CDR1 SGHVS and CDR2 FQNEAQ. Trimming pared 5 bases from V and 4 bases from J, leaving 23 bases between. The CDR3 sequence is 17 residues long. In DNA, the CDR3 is TGTGCCAGCAGCCCCACGGGCACCTGGGGCTGGGGCTATGGCTACACCTTC. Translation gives CASSPTGTWGWGYGYTF.

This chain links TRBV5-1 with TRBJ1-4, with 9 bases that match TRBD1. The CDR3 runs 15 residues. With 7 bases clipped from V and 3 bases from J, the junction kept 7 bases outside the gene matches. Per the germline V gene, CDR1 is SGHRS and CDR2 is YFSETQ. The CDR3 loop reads CASSGQGAANEKLFF. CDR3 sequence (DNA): TGCGCCAGCTCGGGACAGGGAGCGGCTAATGAAAAACTGTTTTTT.

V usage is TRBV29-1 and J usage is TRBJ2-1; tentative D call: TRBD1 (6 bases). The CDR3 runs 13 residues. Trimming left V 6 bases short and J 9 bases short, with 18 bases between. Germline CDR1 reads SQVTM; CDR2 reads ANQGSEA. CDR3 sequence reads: CSVQGGGEGEQFF. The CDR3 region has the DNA TGCAGCGTACAGGGTGGGGGTGAGGGTGAGCAGTTCTTC.

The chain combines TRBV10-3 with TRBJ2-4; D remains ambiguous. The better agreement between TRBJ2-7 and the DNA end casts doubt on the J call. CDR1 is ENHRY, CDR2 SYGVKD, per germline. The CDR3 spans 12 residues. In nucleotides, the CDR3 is TGTGCCATCATGACCAATTTACACGAGCAGTACTTC. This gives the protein CAIMTNLHEQYF.

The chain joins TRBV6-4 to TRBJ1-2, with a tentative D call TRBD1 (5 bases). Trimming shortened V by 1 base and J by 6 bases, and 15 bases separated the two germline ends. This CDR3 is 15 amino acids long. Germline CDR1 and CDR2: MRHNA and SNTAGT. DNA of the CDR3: TGTGCCAGCAGTGACTACCCGGGACGGGGGGATGGCTACACCTTC. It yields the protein CASSDYPGRGDGYTF.

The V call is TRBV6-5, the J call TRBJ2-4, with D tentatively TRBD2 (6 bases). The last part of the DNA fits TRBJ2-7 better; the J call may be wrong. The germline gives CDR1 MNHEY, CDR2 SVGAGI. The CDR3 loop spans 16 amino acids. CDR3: CASSYSSRGMPYEQYF. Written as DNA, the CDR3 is TGTGCCAGCAGTTACTCCAGTCGGGGGATGCCCTACGAGCAGTACTTC.

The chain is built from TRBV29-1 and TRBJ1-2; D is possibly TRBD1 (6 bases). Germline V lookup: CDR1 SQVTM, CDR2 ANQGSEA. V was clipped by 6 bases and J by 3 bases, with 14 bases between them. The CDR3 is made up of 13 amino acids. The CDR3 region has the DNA TGCAGCGTAGAACCACAGGGAGACTATGGCTACACCTTC. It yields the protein CSVEPQGDYGYTF.

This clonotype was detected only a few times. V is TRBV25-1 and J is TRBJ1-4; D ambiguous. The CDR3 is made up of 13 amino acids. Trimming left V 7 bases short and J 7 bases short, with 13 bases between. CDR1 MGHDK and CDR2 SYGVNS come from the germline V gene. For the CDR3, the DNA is TGTGCCAGCATTTTTCAGGAGGGTGAAAAACTGTTTTTT. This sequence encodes CASIFQEGEKLFF.

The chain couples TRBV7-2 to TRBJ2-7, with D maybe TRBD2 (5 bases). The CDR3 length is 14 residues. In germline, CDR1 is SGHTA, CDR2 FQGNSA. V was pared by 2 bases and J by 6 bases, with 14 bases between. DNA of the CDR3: TGTGCCAGCAGCTTACACAGACGGGCGGGCGAGCAGTACTTC. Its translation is CASSLHRRAGEQYF. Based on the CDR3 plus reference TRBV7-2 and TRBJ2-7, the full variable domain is GAGVSQSPSNKVTEKGKDVELRCDPISGHTALYWYRQSLGQGLEFLIYFQGNSAPDKSGLPSDRFSAERTGGSVSTLTIQRTQQEDSAVYLCASSLHRRAGEQYFGPGTRLTVT.

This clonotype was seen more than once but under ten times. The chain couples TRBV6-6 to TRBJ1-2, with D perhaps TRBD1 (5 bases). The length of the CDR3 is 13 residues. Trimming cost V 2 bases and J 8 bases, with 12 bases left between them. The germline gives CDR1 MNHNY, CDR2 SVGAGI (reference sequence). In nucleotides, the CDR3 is TGTGCCAGCAGTTACCTTAAAGGGGTAGGCTACACCTTC. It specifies CASSYLKGVGYTF.

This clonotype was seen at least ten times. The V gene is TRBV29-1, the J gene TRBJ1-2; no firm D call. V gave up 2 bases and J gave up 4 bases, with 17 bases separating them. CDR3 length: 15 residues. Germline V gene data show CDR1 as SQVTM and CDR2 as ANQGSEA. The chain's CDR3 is CSVEITLELGYGYTF. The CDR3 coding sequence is TGCAGCGTTGAAATCACTCTAGAACTAGGCTATGGCTACACCTTC.

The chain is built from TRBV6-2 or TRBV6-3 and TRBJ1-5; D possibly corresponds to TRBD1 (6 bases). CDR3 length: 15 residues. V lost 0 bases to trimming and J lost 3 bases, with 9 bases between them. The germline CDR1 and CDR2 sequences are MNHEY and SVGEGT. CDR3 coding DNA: TGTGCCAGCAGTTACTCAGACAGGAACAATCAGCCCCAGCATTTT. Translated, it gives CASSYSDRNNQPQHF.

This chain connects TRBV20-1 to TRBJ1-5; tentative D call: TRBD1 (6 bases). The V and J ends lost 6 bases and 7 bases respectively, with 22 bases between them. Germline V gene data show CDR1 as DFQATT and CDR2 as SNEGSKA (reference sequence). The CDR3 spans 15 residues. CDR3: CSAQDRGARNQPQHF. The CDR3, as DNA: TGCAGTGCACAGGATAGGGGGGCGCGAAACCAGCCCCAGCATTTT.

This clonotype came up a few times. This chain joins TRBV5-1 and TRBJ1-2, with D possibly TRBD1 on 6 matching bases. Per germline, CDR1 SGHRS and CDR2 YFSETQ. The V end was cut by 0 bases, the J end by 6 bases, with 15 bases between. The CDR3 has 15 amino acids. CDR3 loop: CASSLERGLKDGYTF. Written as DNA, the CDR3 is TGCGCCAGCAGCTTGGAACGGGGGCTCAAGGATGGCTACACCTTC. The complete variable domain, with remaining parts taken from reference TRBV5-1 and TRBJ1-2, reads KAGVTQTPRYLIKTRGQQVTLSCSPISGHRSVSWYQQTPGQGLQFLFEYFSETQRNKGNFPGRFSGRQFSNSRSEMNVSTLELGDSALYLCASSLERGLKDGYTFGSGTRLTVV.

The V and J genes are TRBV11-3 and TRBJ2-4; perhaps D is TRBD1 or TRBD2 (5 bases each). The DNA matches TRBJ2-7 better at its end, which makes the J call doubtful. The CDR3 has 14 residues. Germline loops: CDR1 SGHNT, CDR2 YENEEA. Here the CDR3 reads CASSTAGWGYEQYF. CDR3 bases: TGTGCCAGCAGCACCGCAGGGTGGGGGTACGAGCAGTACTTC.

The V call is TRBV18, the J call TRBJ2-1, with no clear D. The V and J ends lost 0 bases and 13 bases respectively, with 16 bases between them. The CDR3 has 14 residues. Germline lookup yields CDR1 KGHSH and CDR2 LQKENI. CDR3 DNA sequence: TGTGCCAGCTCACCACCGGTAGCCAAAAACATTCAGTTCTTC. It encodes CASSPPVAKNIQFF.

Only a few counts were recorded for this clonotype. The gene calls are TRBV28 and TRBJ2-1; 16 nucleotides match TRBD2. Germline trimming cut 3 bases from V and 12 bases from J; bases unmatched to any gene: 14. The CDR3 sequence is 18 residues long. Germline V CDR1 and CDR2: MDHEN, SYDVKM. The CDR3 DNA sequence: TGTGCCAGCAGTTTTGTCTCCGGGACTAGCGGGGGGGCTTCAAGGCAGTTCTTC. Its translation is CASSFVSGTSGGASRQFF.

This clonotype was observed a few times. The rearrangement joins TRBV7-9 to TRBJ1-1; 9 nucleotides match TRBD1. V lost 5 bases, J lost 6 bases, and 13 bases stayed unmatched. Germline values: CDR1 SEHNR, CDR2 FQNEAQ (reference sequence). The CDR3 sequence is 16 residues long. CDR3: CASSTPLGQGNPEAFF. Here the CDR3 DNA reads TGTGCCAGCAGCACCCCACTGGGACAGGGTAACCCTGAAGCTTTCTTT. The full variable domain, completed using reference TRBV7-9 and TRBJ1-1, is DTGVSQNPRHKITKRGQNVTFRCDPISEHNRLYWYRQTLGQGPEFLTYFQNEAQLEKSRLLSDRFSAERPKGSFSTLEIQRTEQGDSAMYLCASSTPLGQGNPEAFFGQGTRLTVV.

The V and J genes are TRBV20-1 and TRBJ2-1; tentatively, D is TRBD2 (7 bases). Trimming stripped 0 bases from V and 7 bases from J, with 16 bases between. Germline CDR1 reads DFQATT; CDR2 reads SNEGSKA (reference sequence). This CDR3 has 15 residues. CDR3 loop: CSARDLGGALNEQFF. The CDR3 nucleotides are TGCAGTGCTAGAGACCTGGGGGGGGCCTTAAATGAGCAGTTCTTC.